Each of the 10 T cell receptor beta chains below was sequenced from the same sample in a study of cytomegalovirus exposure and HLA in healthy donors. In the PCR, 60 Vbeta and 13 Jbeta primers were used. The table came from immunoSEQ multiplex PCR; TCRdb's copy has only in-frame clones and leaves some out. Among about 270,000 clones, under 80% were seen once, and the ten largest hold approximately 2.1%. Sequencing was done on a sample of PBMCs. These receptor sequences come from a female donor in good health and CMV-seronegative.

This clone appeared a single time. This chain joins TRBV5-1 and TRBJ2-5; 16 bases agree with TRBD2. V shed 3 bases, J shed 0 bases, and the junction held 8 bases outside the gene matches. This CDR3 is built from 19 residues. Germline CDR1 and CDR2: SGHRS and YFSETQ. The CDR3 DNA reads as TGCGCCAGCAGCTGGGGACTAGCGGGAGGGCCAGCGGACCAAGAGACCCAGTACTTC. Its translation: CASSWGLAGGPADQETQYF.

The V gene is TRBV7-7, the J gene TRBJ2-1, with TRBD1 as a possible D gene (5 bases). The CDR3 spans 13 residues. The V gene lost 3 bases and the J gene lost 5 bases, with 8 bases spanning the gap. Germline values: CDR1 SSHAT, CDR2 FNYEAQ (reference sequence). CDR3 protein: CASSFAGNNEQFF. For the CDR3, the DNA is TGTGCCAGCAGCTTTGCAGGGAACAATGAGCAGTTCTTC.

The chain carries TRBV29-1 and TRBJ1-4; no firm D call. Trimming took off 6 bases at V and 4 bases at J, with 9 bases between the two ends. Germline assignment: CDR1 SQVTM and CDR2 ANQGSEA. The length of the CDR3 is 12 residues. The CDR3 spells CSVERLNEKLFF. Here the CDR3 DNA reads TGCAGCGTCGAGCGACTTAATGAAAAACTGTTTTTT.

This chain's CDR3 is CASSNLDRGPGNTIYF. DNA for the CDR3: TGTGCCAGCAGCAACCTCGACAGGGGTCCTGGAAACACCATATATTTT. V gene TRBV21-1 combines with J gene TRBJ1-3; the table's D call of TRBD1 was not tested on the DNA. TRBV21-1 is recorded as a pseudogene. The CDR3 is made up of 16 amino acids.

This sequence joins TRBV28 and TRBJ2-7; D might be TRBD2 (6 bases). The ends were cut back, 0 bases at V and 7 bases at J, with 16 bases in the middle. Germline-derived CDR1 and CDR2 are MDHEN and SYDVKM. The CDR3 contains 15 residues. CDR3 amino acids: CASSLWGEAKGEQYF. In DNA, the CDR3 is TGTGCCAGCAGTTTATGGGGGGAGGCTAAGGGGGAGCAGTACTTC.

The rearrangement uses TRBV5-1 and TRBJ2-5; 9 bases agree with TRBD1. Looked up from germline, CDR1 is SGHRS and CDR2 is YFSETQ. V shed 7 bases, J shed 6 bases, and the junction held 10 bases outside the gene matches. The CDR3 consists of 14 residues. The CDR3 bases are TGCGCCAGCCGTCGGGACAGGGAGGAAAAGACCCAGTACTTC. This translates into CASRRDREEKTQYF.

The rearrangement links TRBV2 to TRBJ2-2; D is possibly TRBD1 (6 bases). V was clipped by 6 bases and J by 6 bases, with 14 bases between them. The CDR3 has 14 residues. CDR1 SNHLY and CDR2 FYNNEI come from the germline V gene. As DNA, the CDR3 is TGTGCCAGCAGGGCCAACAGGGTGGCCGGGGAGCTGTTTTTT. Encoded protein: CASRANRVAGELFF.

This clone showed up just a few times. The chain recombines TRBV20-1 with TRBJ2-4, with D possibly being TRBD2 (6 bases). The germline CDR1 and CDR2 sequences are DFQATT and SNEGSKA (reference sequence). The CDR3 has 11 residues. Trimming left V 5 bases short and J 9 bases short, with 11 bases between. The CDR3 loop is CSAQASAIQYF. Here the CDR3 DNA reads TGCAGTGCTCAGGCTAGCGCCATTCAGTACTTC.

The CDR3 bases are TGTGCCAGCACCCAGCGGGAGAGCACAGATACGCAGTATTTT. Translating it yields CASTQRESTDTQYF. This chain joins TRBV6-1 and TRBJ2-3; 8 nucleotides line up with TRBD2. The CDR3 runs to 14 residues. Germline CDR1 MNHNS, CDR2 SASEGT. Unmatched junction bases numbered 3, after V lost 7 bases and J lost 0 bases.

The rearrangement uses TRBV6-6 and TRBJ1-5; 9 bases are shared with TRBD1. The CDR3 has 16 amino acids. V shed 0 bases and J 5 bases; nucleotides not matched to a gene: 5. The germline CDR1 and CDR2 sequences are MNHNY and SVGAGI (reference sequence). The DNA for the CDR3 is TGTGCCAGCAGTTACTCGGGACAGGGATCATATCAGCCCCAGCATTTT. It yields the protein CASSYSGQGSYQPQHF.